Listed below are T cell receptor beta chains from one sample, sequenced in a study of T cell responses to AZD1222 COVID-19 vaccine. Assay used: immunoSEQ multiplex PCR; TCRdb lists only in-frame clones, some missing. The data hold roughly 190,000 clones, with 85% to 95% observed a single time. This sample comprised peripheral blood, obtained on day 0 of AZD1222 vaccination. The origin of the receptors is an adult in good health. Each CDR3 is given with its conserved first and last residue. The order of the fields is D gene, V gene, CDR3 length, J gene, clone size, CDR3 DNA, CDR3 protein. The D gene is left open where the match is weak. For some rows the clone size is stated as once, few or many, or as a class when expanded; others skip it.

>TRBD1|TRBV6-5|16|TRBJ1-2|.
TGTGCCAGCAGTTACCTGGGGACAGGGGGAGTTGGTAGCTACACCTTC
CASSYLGTGGVGSYTF
>.|TRBV6-1|15|TRBJ1-2|.
TGTGCCAGCAGTGACATCAGACAGGCACACTATGGCTACACCTTC
CASSDIRQAHYGYTF
>.|TRBV9|15|TRBJ2-1|once
TGTGCCAGCAGCGTAGGCAGTAGCCTTACAGCAGAGCAGTTCTTC
CASSVGSSLTAEQFF
>TRBD1|TRBV19|15|TRBJ2-2|.
TGTGCCAGTACCAGGGGGGACAGGGTCGCCGGGGAGCTGTTTTTT
CASTRGDRVAGELFF
>.|TRBV5-4|15|TRBJ1-6|.
TGTGCCAGCAGCTTCCCCGGATCCTATAATTCACCCCTCCACTTT
CASSFPGSYNSPLHF
>.|TRBV10-3|14|TRBJ2-2|.
TGTGCCACCCCCGGGGCCGCGAACACCGGGGAGCTGTTTTTT
CATPGAANTGELFF
>TRBD1|TRBV2|17|TRBJ1-6|.
TGTGCCAGCAGTGACGAGGGACAGGCTCACTATAATTCACCCCTCCACTTT
CASSDEGQAHYNSPLHF
>.|TRBV28|14|TRBJ1-4|.
TGTGCCAGCACCGACCCCGGACAGACTAGGAAACTGTTTTTT
CASTDPGQTRKLFF
>.|TRBV29-1|13|TRBJ1-1|.
TGCAGCGTTCGAAAGGGGTCGGGGACTGAAGCTTTCTTT
CSVRKGSGTEAFF
>.|TRBV11-2|15|TRBJ2-1|.
TGTGCCAGCAGCTTAGTAGTTTTCTCTTACAATGAGCAGTTCTTC
CASSLVVFSYNEQFF
>.|TRBV11-1|16|TRBJ2-6|.
TGTGCCAGCAGCTTAGCGGCAAGCTCTGGGGCCAACGTCCTGACTTTC
CASSLAASSGANVLTF
>TRBD1|TRBV4-1|16|TRBJ1-2|.
TGCGCCAGCAGCCAAGATGCGGCGGGCCTGGACAGGGGGATTACCTTC
CASSQDAAGLDRGITF
>TRBD1|TRBV28|18|TRBJ1-2|.
TGTGCCAGCAGCCAAGCCTCCGGGACAGGGTCTGCGAGGTATGGCTACACCTTC
CASSQASGTGSARYGYTF
>TRBD2|TRBV11-1|16|TRBJ2-2|.
TGTGCCAGCAGCTTATGGCGGGGGGCGAACACCGGGGAGCTGTTTTTT
CASSLWRGANTGELFF
>.|TRBV3-1/TRBV3-2|13|TRBJ2-2|.
TGTGCCAGCAATACAGGTTCCACCGGGGAGCTGTTTTTT
CASNTGSTGELFF
>.|TRBV28|13|TRBJ1-1|.
TGTGCCAGCAGTATACAAGAGAACACTGAAGCTTTCTTT
CASSIQENTEAFF
>.|TRBV7-9|18|TRBJ1-2|.
TGTGCCAGCAGCTTACCGAGCTCGTACAGTAGCGCTAACTATGGCTACACCTTC
CASSLPSSYSSANYGYTF
>.|TRBV19|14|TRBJ1-5|.
TGTGCCAGTACTCGCGGGGAGCCGAATCAGCCCCAGCATTTT
CASTRGEPNQPQHF
>.|TRBV11-2|14|TRBJ2-5|.
TGTGCCAGCAGCTCCCTTAGGTACCAAGAGACCCAGTACTTC
CASSSLRYQETQYF
>TRBD1|TRBV5-1|19|TRBJ2-7|.
TGCGCCAGCAGCTTGGCATTCTCCCACCTAACAGGGGGCCGCTACGAGCAGTACTTC
CASSLAFSHLTGGRYEQYF
>.|TRBV10-2|15|TRBJ1-1|.
TGCGCCAGCAGGAAACAAGGTAGAGGGAACACTGAAGCTTTCTTT
CASRKQGRGNTEAFF
>.|TRBV25-1|11|TRBJ1-2|.
TGTGCCAGCAGTGAAAGTGGTGGCTACACCTTC
CASSESGGYTF
>TRBD1|TRBV2|16|TRBJ1-2|once
TGTGCCAGCAGTGTCTCGGGACAGGGGTTCTCGGGAGGCTACACCTTC
CASSVSGQGFSGGYTF
>.|TRBV6-5|12|TRBJ1-2|once
TGTGCCAGCACCGCGGACCACTATGGCTACACCTTC
CASTADHYGYTF
>.|TRBV2|13|TRBJ1-1|once
TGTGCCAGCCTAAACAGCCCCGGGTCTGAAGCTTTCTTT
CASLNSPGSEAFF
>.|TRBV6-6|14|TRBJ1-5|.
TGTGCCAGCACCCGGGACTACGGCAATCAGCCCCAGCATTTT
CASTRDYGNQPQHF